Here is one TCR beta chain with its context. This sample was taken from a study of blood T cell repertoires in COVID-19. As for the study in general: T cells, B-cell-depleted T cells, or PBMCs provided the cDNA or gDNA that served as material.

Trimming took 8 bases from V and 7 from J, leaving 8 bases between them. The V gene's germline CDR1 is MNHEY and CDR2 SVGAGI. The CDR3 runs to 10 residues. Generated by immunoSEQ multiplex PCR, the TCRdb table keeps only in-frame clones and is missing some. The sample carries 150,000 to 200,000 clones, 65% to 85% recorded once. This TCR derives from a man aged 35 to 55 who had recovered from COVID-19. What was sequenced was PBMCs or T cells enriched from blood (not recorded which). The V call is TRBV6-5, the J call TRBJ1-2; D gene ambiguous. The CDR3 spells CASYLFGYTF. CDR3 in DNA: TGTGCCAGCTATCTTTTTGGCTACACCTTC.